A selection of T cell receptor beta chains follows, all from one sample in a study of T cells in Graves' hyperthyroidism and ophthalmopathy. TCRdb re-analysed the multiplex PCR reads in MiXCR, keeping a single row per CDR3 protein. The sample contains some 400,000 distinct CDR3 sequences, about 20% of which appear only once. What was sequenced was blood. Every receptor here comes from a woman younger than 35 with Graves' hyperthyroidism. CDR3s leave out the opening cysteine and the closing phenylalanine or tryptophan.

V gene: TRBV27
CDR3 protein: ASSSGHRVYEQY

V gene: TRBV7-9
CDR3 protein: ASSPRTGEPY

V gene: TRBV28
CDR3 protein: ASTWGQKMNTEAF

V gene: TRBV12-3/TRBV12-4
CDR3 protein: ASSPDRGHGYT

V gene: TRBV7-8
CDR3 protein: ASSLSGGSYGYT

V gene: TRBV27
CDR3 protein: ASSLTPASSEAF

V gene: TRBV2
CDR3 protein: ASRTGRGTEAF

V gene: TRBV6-1
CDR3 protein: ATGPSGTFYEQY

V gene: TRBV6-1
CDR3 protein: ASSEGLSNEKLF

V gene: TRBV7-6
CDR3 protein: ASSLTGGLETQY

V gene: TRBV6-5
CDR3 protein: ASSYRTGAMNTEAF

V gene: TRBV7-8
CDR3 protein: ASSSTRRYQETQY

V gene: TRBV20-1
CDR3 protein: SARVSGVTYEQY

V gene: TRBV9
CDR3 protein: ASSVVSGNRQAQY